The subject of this entry is one T cell receptor beta chain. What it recognizes is unknown. Trimming stripped 1 base from V and 6 bases from J, with 10 bases between. CDR1 WSHSY and CDR2 SAAADI come from the germline V gene. The CDR3 totals 14 residues. This entry belongs to a study of shared clonotypes between healthy human individuals. Every subset's genomic DNA went evenly onto several immunoSEQ plates. Generated by immunoSEQ multiplex PCR, the TCRdb table keeps only in-frame clones and is missing some. The repertoire holds about 660,000 clones, approximately 79% seen once, with 1.5% to 2% in the top ten. Notes on the study in general: Only blood was sampled; tissue repertoires likely differ.

The specimen sequenced was memory CD4+ T cells sorted from blood. The subset denotes: CD45RA-negative fraction. V and J are TRBV10-2 and TRBJ1-5, with a tentative D call TRBD1 (5 bases). The receptor comes from a woman aged 25-40 years in good health. The CDR3 sequence: CASSEFGAPQPQHF. The CDR3 DNA is TGCGCCAGCAGTGAGTTCGGGGCGCCTCAGCCCCAGCATTTT.